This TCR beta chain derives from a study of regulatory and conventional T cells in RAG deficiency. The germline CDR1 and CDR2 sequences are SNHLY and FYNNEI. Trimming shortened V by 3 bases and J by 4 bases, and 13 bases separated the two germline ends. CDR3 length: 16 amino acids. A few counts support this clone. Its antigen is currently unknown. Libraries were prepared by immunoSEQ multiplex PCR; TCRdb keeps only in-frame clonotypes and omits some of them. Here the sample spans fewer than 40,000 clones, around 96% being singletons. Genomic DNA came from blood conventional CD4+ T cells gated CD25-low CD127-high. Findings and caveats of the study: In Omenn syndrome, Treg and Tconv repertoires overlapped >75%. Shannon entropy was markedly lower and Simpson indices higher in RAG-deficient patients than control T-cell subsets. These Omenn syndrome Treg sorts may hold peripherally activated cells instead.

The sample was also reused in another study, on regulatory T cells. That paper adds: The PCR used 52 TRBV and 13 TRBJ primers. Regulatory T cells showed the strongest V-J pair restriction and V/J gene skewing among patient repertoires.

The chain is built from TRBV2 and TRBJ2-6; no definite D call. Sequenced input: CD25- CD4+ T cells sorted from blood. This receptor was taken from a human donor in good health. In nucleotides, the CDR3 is TGTGCCAGCAGTGAGCGAACGGCGGCCGGGGCCAACGTCCTGACTTTC. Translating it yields CASSERTAAGANVLTF.